One and the same sample provided the 8 T cell receptor beta chains below, sequenced in a study of shared clonotypes between healthy human individuals (dated by TCRdb to the early 2020s). The library was produced with the immunoSEQ multiplex PCR assay. Entries here come from immuneACCESS through TCRdb and include only in-frame sequences with V and J called. Some clones fail to appear in such tables; in the studies checked, an unresolved V gene covers under half of the shortfall, and the cause of the remainder is unknown. The sample table holds approximately 1,500,000 clones, of which 96% were seen once. Roughly 1.2% of the sample is in the top ten clones. Sequencing used naive CD4+ T cells sorted from blood. What this sample's cell subset or site label stands for: CD45RA+ positively selected. Source of these receptors: a man aged 30-40 years in good health.

V and J are TRBV27 and TRBJ2-7, with D possibly TRBD2 on 5 matching bases. The CDR3 runs to 14 residues. V was trimmed by 4 bases and J by 3 bases, leaving 13 bases between them. CDR1 MNHEY and CDR2 SMNVEV come from the germline V gene (reference sequence). CDR3 residues: CASSSRTLHYEQYF. In DNA form, the CDR3 reads TGTGCCAGCAGTTCCAGGACTCTCCACTACGAGCAGTACTTC.

The rearrangement links TRBV5-1 to TRBJ2-4, with D possibly TRBD2 on 5 matching bases. From germline, CDR1 is SGHRS and CDR2 YFSETQ. The CDR3 extends over 15 amino acids. The V gene lost 2 bases and the J gene lost 2 bases, with 11 bases spanning the gap. Written as DNA, the CDR3 is TGCGCCAGCAGCTTATCTCCCGGGACCAAAAACATTCAGTACTTC. This codes for CASSLSPGTKNIQYF.

This chain uses TRBV15 with TRBJ2-1; TRBD2 agrees at 10 bases. V trimming: 0 bases; J trimming: 8 bases; junction bases outside the gene matches: 4. The germline CDR1 and CDR2 sequences are LNHNV and YYDKDF (reference sequence). The CDR3 contains 15 residues. CDR3 DNA: TGTGCCACCAGCAGAGATGGCCTAGCGGGGGATGAGCAGTTCTTC. It codes for CATSRDGLAGDEQFF.

The chain carries TRBV28 and TRBJ2-5; D call uncertain. CDR3 length equals 13 residues. Per germline, CDR1 MDHEN and CDR2 SYDVKM. The V gene lost 7 bases and the J gene lost 4 bases, with 13 bases spanning the gap. In nucleotides, the CDR3 is TGTGCCAGCACATGGACGACAAGAGAGACCCAGTACTTC. Its translation: CASTWTTRETQYF.

The J gene is TRBJ2-7, the V gene TRBV6-6; 12 bases agree with TRBD1. The CDR3 loop spans 15 amino acids. V shed 6 bases and J 6 bases; nucleotides not matched to a gene: 9. Germline CDR1 MNHNY, CDR2 SVGAGI (reference sequence). CDR3 sequence (DNA): TGTGCCAGCAGCAATCCGGGACAGGGGGCGCCCGAGCAGTACTTC. Residues: CASSNPGQGAPEQYF.

The chain has TRBV18 and TRBJ2-5; unclear D gene. This CDR3 spans 13 amino acids. Trimming stripped 3 bases from V and 5 bases from J, with 10 bases between. Germline V lookup: CDR1 KGHSH, CDR2 LQKENI. For the CDR3, the DNA is TGTGCCAGCTCACCCCGAATGGTGGAGACCCAGTACTTC. As protein: CASSPRMVETQYF.

The rearrangement uses TRBV7-2 and TRBJ2-7, with 8 bases that match TRBD1. The CDR3 loop spans 15 amino acids. Germline CDR1 is SGHTA and CDR2 is FQGNSA. Unmatched junction bases numbered 5, after V lost 3 bases and J lost 1 base. As DNA, the CDR3 is TGTGCCAGCAGCTTCGGACAGGGCTCTTCCTACGAGCAGTACTTC. Protein: CASSFGQGSSYEQYF.

The chain has TRBV11-2 and TRBJ2-1, with 7 positions matching TRBD1. The length of the CDR3 is 15 residues. The germline CDR1 and CDR2 sequences are SGHAT and FQNNGV. V was pared by 2 bases and J by 12 bases, with 13 bases of the junction left unmatched. Here the CDR3 reads CASSLPVFRTGGQFF. The CDR3 DNA follows: TGTGCCAGCAGCTTACCCGTGTTTCGGACAGGCGGGCAGTTCTTC.